One sample yielded the 21 T cell receptor beta chains listed below, sequenced in a study of control samples from healthy donors and cancer patients. The method was immunoSEQ multiplex PCR; TCRdb's version includes in-frame clones alone and lacks a portion of them. The repertoire holds about 86,000 clones, with around 94% as singletons. Sequencing used blood. These receptors originate from a woman younger than 35 in good health.

V gene TRBV5-1 combines with J gene TRBJ2-5; perhaps TRBD1 as D (7 bases). The CDR3 length is 15 residues. Germline V gene sequence: CDR1 SGHRS, CDR2 YFSETQ. The V end lost 4 bases, the J end lost 5 bases, and 18 bases lay between the germline ends. CDR3: CASSDYRGGGETQYF. As DNA, the CDR3 is TGCGCCAGCAGCGACTACAGGGGAGGCGGGGAGACCCAGTACTTC. Together with reference TRBV5-1 and TRBJ2-5, the CDR3 gives the full variable domain: KAGVTQTPRYLIKTRGQQVTLSCSPISGHRSVSWYQQTPGQGLQFLFEYFSETQRNKGNFPGRFSGRQFSNSRSEMNVSTLELGDSALYLCASSDYRGGGETQYFGPGTRLLVL.

The chain is built from TRBV2 and TRBJ1-2; 10 bases line up with TRBD1. The CDR3 totals 18 residues. V trimming: 5 bases; J trimming: 2 bases; junction bases outside the gene matches: 14. The germline V gene has CDR1 SNHLY and CDR2 FYNNEI. The CDR3 sequence: CASSRGRQGALTNYGYTF. Here the CDR3 DNA reads TGTGCCAGCAGTAGAGGAAGACAGGGGGCACTTACCAACTATGGCTACACCTTC.

This clone has only one observation. This rearrangement joins TRBV6-2 or TRBV6-3 to TRBJ2-3; no firm D call. V was pared by 7 bases and J by 4 bases, with 27 bases between. Germline V gene data show CDR1 as MNHEY and CDR2 as SVGEGT. CDR3 length: 18 amino acids. The CDR3 sequence: CASTPLFLVRTLADTQYF. The CDR3 coding sequence is TGTGCCAGCACCCCCCTTTTCCTAGTTCGAACTTTAGCAGATACGCAGTATTTT.

This chain connects TRBV3-1 (or the pseudogene TRBV3-2) to TRBJ2-3, with D possibly matching TRBD2 (5 bases). With 5 bases removed from V and 4 bases from J, the gap between germline ends came to 13 bases. Germline V gene lookup returns CDR1 LGHDT and CDR2 YNNKEL (reference sequence). This CDR3 is 14 amino acids long. The DNA for the CDR3 is TGTGCCAGCAGCACTAGGACTGAATCAGATACGCAGTATTTT. Translated, it gives CASSTRTESDTQYF.

The rearrangement joins TRBV5-1 to TRBJ2-2; TRBD1 agrees at 9 bases. Germline values: CDR1 SGHRS, CDR2 YFSETQ. With 2 bases clipped from V and 3 bases from J, the junction kept 8 bases outside the gene matches. The CDR3 is 17 amino acids. CDR3 bases: TGCGCCAGCAGCTTCGACAGGGGGTTCTCGGACACCGGGGAGCTGTTTTTT. This gives the protein CASSFDRGFSDTGELFF.

The genes are TRBV5-1 and TRBJ2-5, with TRBD1 matching 7 bases. The germline CDR1 and CDR2 sequences are SGHRS and YFSETQ. CDR3 length equals 14 residues. V shed 4 bases and J 2 bases; nucleotides not matched to a gene: 5. The CDR3 spells CASSTGTEQETQYF. The CDR3 DNA reads TGCGCCAGCAGCACGGGGACAGAACAAGAGACCCAGTACTTC.

V and J are TRBV28 and TRBJ1-5, with 7 positions matching TRBD1. The CDR3 length is 14 residues. Germline trimming cut 6 bases from V and 3 bases from J; bases unmatched to any gene: 5. Germline V gives CDR1 MDHEN, CDR2 SYDVKM. The CDR3 here is CASRLQGVNQPQHF. CDR3 nucleotide sequence: TGTGCCAGCAGACTTCAGGGGGTCAATCAGCCCCAGCATTTT.

The J gene is TRBJ2-5, the V gene TRBV20-1; D unclear. V was pared by 1 base and J by 9 bases, with 9 bases between. Germline CDR1 is DFQATT and CDR2 is SNEGSKA (reference sequence). This CDR3 contains 11 residues. The CDR3 nucleotides read TGCAGTGCTAGAGTGGGCGCACCCCAGTACTTC. This encodes CSARVGAPQYF.

The rearrangement uses TRBV10-2 and TRBJ2-1; D might be TRBD2 (5 bases). The CDR3 has 14 amino acids. V lost 3 bases to trimming and J lost 6 bases, with 12 bases between them. Per germline, CDR1 WSHSY and CDR2 SAAADI. CDR3 loop: CASSDHGLFNEQFF. The CDR3 nucleotides are TGCGCCAGCAGTGATCACGGACTCTTCAATGAGCAGTTCTTC.

The chain is built from TRBV7-9 and TRBJ1-4, with a weak D call TRBD1 (5 bases). Germline V CDR1 and CDR2: SEHNR, FQNEAQ (reference sequence). V was cut by 5 bases and J by 6 bases, with 13 bases left in between. CDR3 length: 14 residues. The CDR3 here is CASSRKGWDEKLFF. The CDR3 nucleotides are TGTGCCAGCAGCCGAAAGGGGTGGGATGAAAAACTGTTTTTT.

This chain links TRBV4-3 with TRBJ2-1; D call uncertain. The length of the CDR3 is 16 residues. Trimming removed 0 bases from V and 0 bases from J, with 9 bases in between. Germline V gene data show CDR1 as LGHNA and CDR2 as YSLEER. The CDR3 loop reads CASSQDFTNSYNEQFF. In nucleotides, the CDR3 is TGCGCCAGCAGCCAAGATTTTACTAACTCCTACAATGAGCAGTTCTTC.

CDR3 sequence: CASSLGQGGGYTF. The CDR3 DNA is TGCGCCAGCAGCCTAGGACAGGGGGGTGGCTACACCTTC. V is TRBV5-1 and J is TRBJ1-2; 10 bases line up with TRBD1. Germline loops: CDR1 SGHRS, CDR2 YFSETQ. The length of the CDR3 is 13 residues. With 4 bases clipped from V and 7 bases from J, the junction kept 4 bases outside the gene matches.

The chain couples TRBV28 to TRBJ2-2; 11 nucleotides agree with TRBD2. The trim removed 5 bases at V and 4 bases at J, leaving 21 bases unmatched. Germline V lookup: CDR1 MDHEN, CDR2 SYDVKM. There are 21 residues in the CDR3. The CDR3, as DNA: TGTGCCAGCAGTCCAGACTCGAGAACTAGCGGGGGCGTAAAGGGCACCGGGGAGCTGTTTTTT. The encoded protein is CASSPDSRTSGGVKGTGELFF.

The V gene is TRBV28, the J gene TRBJ2-1, with D perhaps matching TRBD2 (6 bases). CDR3 length: 16 residues. From germline, CDR1 is MDHEN and CDR2 SYDVKM. Between the trimmed V and J ends, which lost 6 bases and 0 bases, there was a span of 15 bases. The CDR3 here is CASRASEGSSYNEQFF. CDR3 bases: TGTGCCAGCAGGGCTAGCGAGGGGAGCTCCTACAATGAGCAGTTCTTC.

This clone was observed once. V is TRBV29-1 and J is TRBJ1-1; D call uncertain. The V gene lost 4 bases and the J gene lost 3 bases, with 12 bases spanning the gap. The CDR3 extends over 13 amino acids. Germline lookup yields CDR1 SQVTM and CDR2 ANQGSEA. CDR3 amino acids: CSVVSGYDTEAFF. CDR3 DNA: TGCAGCGTTGTTTCTGGGTATGACACTGAAGCTTTCTTT.

The rearrangement links TRBV28 to TRBJ2-1; D not resolved. V lost 4 bases and J lost 3, with 4 bases in between. The CDR3 is 12 residues long. Germline V CDR1 and CDR2: MDHEN, SYDVKM. CDR3: CASSSVYNEQFF. Written as DNA, the CDR3 is TGTGCCAGCAGTTCCGTCTACAATGAGCAGTTCTTC.

The gene calls are TRBV28 and TRBJ1-4; D is ambiguous. The V gene lost 3 bases and the J gene lost 0 bases, with 8 bases spanning the gap. Looked up from germline, CDR1 is MDHEN and CDR2 is SYDVKM. The CDR3 has 15 amino acids. CDR3 nucleotides: TGTGCCAGCAGTTTGTCACAGACAACTAATGAAAAACTGTTTTTT. Its translation: CASSLSQTTNEKLFF.

V is TRBV9 and J is TRBJ2-1, with 8 bases that match TRBD1. The V segment lost 3 bases and the J segment 6 bases; nucleotides outside the gene matches: 11. The CDR3 is 16 residues long. CDR1 and CDR2 (germline): SGDLS, YYNGEE. Written as DNA, the CDR3 is TGTGCCAGCAGCGCAGAAACAGGGGGAGGCCCCAATGAGCAGTTCTTC. As protein: CASSAETGGGPNEQFF.

This clone has just one count. The CDR3 DNA reads as TGTGCCAGCAGAGGGGTAGCCTACGAGCAGTACTTC. This codes for CASRGVAYEQYF. V usage is TRBV28 and J usage is TRBJ2-7; D may be TRBD1 (5 bases). The length of the CDR3 is 12 residues. V lost 6 bases, J lost 2 bases, and 8 bases lay in between. Per the germline V gene, CDR1 is MDHEN and CDR2 is SYDVKM.

V and J are TRBV15 and TRBJ2-7; D is ambiguous. The CDR3 is 12 amino acids. Trimming took 5 bases from V and 3 from J, leaving 8 bases between them. Germline-derived CDR1 and CDR2 are LNHNV and YYDKDF (reference sequence). CDR3 DNA sequence: TGTGCCACCAGCTCCCGAAGCTACGAGCAGTACTTC. Its translation is CATSSRSYEQYF.

The chain carries TRBV29-1 and TRBJ2-7, with D perhaps TRBD1 (6 bases). With 6 bases removed from V and 5 bases from J, the gap between germline ends came to 14 bases. Germline V lookup: CDR1 SQVTM, CDR2 ANQGSEA. The CDR3 is 12 amino acids. CDR3 sequence: CSVKTGMNEQYF. DNA of the CDR3: TGCAGCGTAAAAACAGGGATGAACGAGCAGTACTTC.